The next 5 T cell receptor beta chains were all read from a single sample in a study of sequential checkpoint blockade in melanoma. TCRdb's copy holds only in-frame clones and misses some; the assay was immunoSEQ multiplex PCR. Of 8,000 or so clones in the sample, over 85% were seen once. Treatment denoted: randomized to nivolumab then ipilimumab (arm A) or the reverse (arm B). The sample was CD8+ T cells sorted from blood (inferred from file names), taken from a patient given nivolumab and ipilimumab in sequence. Receptors were obtained from a human donor with melanoma.

V is TRBV25-1 and J is TRBJ2-1; D is unclear. The CDR3 has 15 residues. V gave up 3 bases and J gave up 2 bases, with 11 bases separating them. Germline lookup yields CDR1 MGHDK and CDR2 SYGVNS. This CDR3 reads CASSERVLPYNEQFF. In nucleotides, the CDR3 is TGTGCCAGCAGTGAGCGAGTGCTACCCTACAATGAGCAGTTCTTC.

V and J are TRBV16 and TRBJ2-5; 9 nucleotides agree with TRBD1. CDR1 and CDR2 (germline): KGHSY, FQNENV. The CDR3 runs to 15 residues. Trimming at V came to 1 base and at J to 4 bases, leaving 4 bases not matched to a gene. CDR3 protein: CASSQYGTGLETQYF. CDR3 in DNA: TGTGCCAGCAGCCAATACGGGACAGGGTTAGAGACCCAGTACTTC.

The V and J genes are TRBV27 and TRBJ1-5, with 7 positions matching TRBD1. The junction had 8 bases not matched to a gene; V was cut back by 0 bases and J by 0 bases. The germline V gene encodes CDR1 MNHEY and CDR2 SMNVEV (reference sequence). This CDR3 contains 18 residues. This chain's CDR3 is CASSLSGQLPYSNQPQHF. Here the CDR3 DNA reads TGTGCCAGCAGTTTATCGGGACAGCTACCCTATAGCAATCAGCCCCAGCATTTT.

The V gene is TRBV7-6, the J gene TRBJ1-5; 7 bases align to TRBD1. The CDR3 is 14 amino acids. V dropped 5 bases and J dropped 7; count of bases not matched to a gene: 8. In germline, CDR1 is SGHVS, CDR2 FNYEAQ. In DNA, the CDR3 is TGTGCCAGCAGCGGCCGACAGGGTGTCCAGCCCCAGCATTTT. It translates to CASSGRQGVQPQHF.

The CDR3 spells CASSSGLAKEQYF. The CDR3 bases are TGTGCCAGCAGCTCTGGACTAGCCAAGGAGCAGTACTTC. V is TRBV7-7 and J is TRBJ2-7; 8 bases map to TRBD2. J gave up 7 bases and V 4 bases, and 6 bases lay outside the gene matches. This CDR3 contains 13 residues. In germline, CDR1 is SSHAT, CDR2 FNYEAQ (reference sequence).